What follows describes a single TCR beta chain. The antigen remains unidentified. Combining iRepertoire HTBI primers with Arm-PCR of CDR3 regions, the authors built TCR beta libraries. Original processing notes: Samples revealed about 63 TRBV and about 15 TRBJ segments. TCRdb passed the multiplex PCR reads through MiXCR, listing each CDR3 protein once. For this entry, the V and J calls and clone size follow TCRdb and not the study's own pipeline. The sample consists of about 660,000 distinct CDR3 sequences, around 30% of them appearing once. Time point denoted: persistent/refractory GD, antithyroid drugs over 5 years with positive TRAb. There was RNA extracted from PBMCs, and the TCR library was made from it. Doctors identified Graves' disease using the American Thyroid Association guidelines. This entry is derived from a study of regulatory T cells in long-lasting Graves disease. Study results and limitations: Peripheral blood, not thyroid tissue, was the sole material studied. The study found TRBV28, TRBJ1-2 and TRBJ2-5 favored in persistent disease.

The ends were cut back, 2 bases at V and 4 bases at J, with 8 bases in the middle. The CDR3 contains 14 residues. Germline CDR1 and CDR2: SEHNR and FQNEAQ (reference sequence). This specimen consisted of peripheral blood mononuclear cells (PBMCs), obtained when the disease was refractory, from a patient treated with antithyroid drugs. This rearrangement joins TRBV7-9 to TRBJ1-4; D gene uncertain. The sequence was obtained from a female donor with Graves disease. The CDR3 DNA follows: TGTGCCAGCAGCTTACACGTTAATAATGAAAAACTGTTTTTT. Encoded protein: CASSLHVNNEKLFF.